A single sample gave rise to the 21 T cell receptor beta chains below, sequenced in a study of T-cell memory formation after mild COVID-19. TCRdb redid the calling of the 5' RACE reads with MiXCR, one entry per CDR3 protein. The sample lists roughly 450,000 distinct CDR3 sequences, about 20% occurring once. Sequencing was done on a sample of PBMCs or a T cell subset sorted from them (not recorded which). The origin of the receptors is an adult woman who had mild COVID-19 (a few samples of this study predate the infection). Cell type and time point are not known.

This clonotype was counted a few times. V is TRBV7-9 and J is TRBJ1-4; D not resolved. Looked up from germline, CDR1 is SEHNR and CDR2 is FQNEAQ (reference sequence). Trimming took off 3 bases at V and 12 bases at J, with 8 bases between the two ends. CDR3 length: 11 residues. The CDR3 DNA reads as TGTGCCAGCAGCTTTGGTTTCGAACTGTTTTTT. Encoded protein: CASSFGFELFF.

This clonotype was counted between two and nine times. The CDR3 DNA reads TGTGCCAGCTCACCGAACAGATACGAGCAGTACTTC. It translates to CASSPNRYEQYF. The V and J genes are TRBV18 and TRBJ2-7; D is undetermined. CDR1 is KGHSH and CDR2 is LQKENI in the germline V gene. The V end was cut by 3 bases, the J end by 4 bases, with 7 bases between. The CDR3 extends over 12 amino acids.

The chain recombines TRBV11-3 with TRBJ2-7; 11 positions agree with TRBD2. The V segment lost 5 bases and the J segment 3 bases; nucleotides outside the gene matches: 6. The germline CDR1 and CDR2 sequences are SGHNT and YENEEA. The CDR3 length is 15 residues. The CDR3 coding sequence is TGTGCCAGCAGCACGGGACTAGCGGTGCGCTACGAGCAGTACTTC. Amino acid sequence: CASSTGLAVRYEQYF.

The gene calls are TRBV30 and TRBJ1-6; 7 positions agree with TRBD1. CDR1 is GTSNPN and CDR2 is SVGIG in the germline V gene (reference sequence). The CDR3 loop spans 13 amino acids. Unmatched junction bases numbered 4, after V lost 4 bases and J lost 7 bases. The CDR3 coding sequence is TGTGCCTGGACGGGACAGACGAATTCACCCCTCCACTTT. Protein sequence: CAWTGQTNSPLHF. Looking up the rest from reference TRBV30 and TRBJ1-6 gives the full variable domain: SQTIHQWPATLVQPVGSPLSLECTVEGTSNPNLYWYRQAAGRGLQLLFYSVGIGQISSEVPQNLSASRPQDRQFILSSKKLLLSDSGFYLCAWTGQTNSPLHFGNGTRLTVT.

This chain connects TRBV16 to TRBJ2-2, with D perhaps matching TRBD2 (5 bases). The CDR3 sequence is 14 residues long. V was trimmed by 2 bases and J by 6 bases, leaving 10 bases between them. Per the germline V gene, CDR1 is KGHSY and CDR2 is FQNENV. Here the CDR3 DNA reads TGTGCCAGCAGCCAAGTTGGGAGAGCCGGGGAGCTGTTTTTT. This gives the protein CASSQVGRAGELFF.

The chain uses TRBV12-3 or TRBV12-4 and TRBJ1-2; D not resolved. The germline V and J ends were trimmed by 6 bases and 8 bases, with 13 bases remaining between them. The CDR3 loop spans 12 amino acids. Written as DNA, the CDR3 is TGTGCCAGCAGCCACAATCGCCGCGGCTACACCTTC. It specifies CASSHNRRGYTF.

In its sample, this clonotype was seen a few times. The chain couples TRBV11-2 to TRBJ1-3, with D maybe TRBD1 (5 bases). The V gene lost 1 base and the J gene lost 2 bases, with 12 bases spanning the gap. Germline CDR1 SGHAT, CDR2 FQNNGV. The CDR3 has 16 residues. This CDR3 is CASSLVEGKAGNTIYF. As DNA, the CDR3 is TGTGCCAGCAGCTTAGTGGAGGGGAAAGCTGGAAACACCATATATTTT.

A few counts support this clonotype. The gene calls are TRBV6-1 and TRBJ1-1; the D is unclear. Germline assignment: CDR1 MNHNS and CDR2 SASEGT. With 7 bases removed from V and 2 bases from J, the gap between germline ends came to 14 bases. The CDR3 spans 14 residues. CDR3 nucleotide sequence: TGTGCCAGCACCCCCCATGAGCGAAACACTGAAGCTTTCTTT. Residues: CASTPHERNTEAFF.

This clonotype was seen more than once but under ten times. The CDR3 protein is CASRPVRFNNEQFF. The CDR3 nucleotides are TGTGCCAGCAGGCCCGTCAGGTTTAACAATGAGCAGTTCTTC. This rearrangement joins TRBV6-5 to TRBJ2-1; D not certain. The length of the CDR3 is 14 residues. CDR1 is MNHEY, CDR2 SVGAGI, per germline. Trimming took 6 bases from V and 5 from J, leaving 14 bases between them.

This clonotype came up a few times. The chain combines TRBV6-6 with TRBJ2-1; D tentatively reads TRBD1 or TRBD2 (5 bases each). The CDR3 spans 13 residues. Looked up from germline, CDR1 is MNHNY and CDR2 is SVGAGI (reference sequence). The ends were cut back, 1 base at V and 5 bases at J, with 6 bases in the middle. CDR3 sequence reads: CASSYLGDNEQFF. Here the CDR3 DNA reads TGTGCCAGCAGTTACTTGGGGGACAATGAGCAGTTCTTC.

The chain links TRBV10-3 to TRBJ1-1; 9 bases align to TRBD1. The junction had 5 bases not matched to a gene; V was cut back by 3 bases and J by 6 bases. From germline, CDR1 is ENHRY and CDR2 SYGVKD. The CDR3 has 14 amino acids. CDR3 amino acids: CAISDPTGGPEAFF. The CDR3 bases are TGTGCCATCAGTGACCCCACAGGGGGCCCTGAAGCTTTCTTT.

A few counts support this clonotype. The chain recombines TRBV7-9 with TRBJ2-3; D call uncertain. Germline-derived CDR1 and CDR2 are SEHNR and FQNEAQ (reference sequence). The CDR3 has 12 residues. Deletions cut 4 bases from V and 6 bases from J, with 8 bases between. In DNA form, the CDR3 reads TGTGCCAGCAGCTCGGAGTGGGATACGCAGTATTTT. Protein product: CASSSEWDTQYF.

This rearrangement joins TRBV5-1 to TRBJ2-5; 11 nucleotides align to TRBD2. The CDR3 length is 15 residues. Germline V CDR1 and CDR2: SGHRS, YFSETQ. J gave up 1 base and V 4 bases, and 3 bases lay outside the gene matches. The CDR3 region has the DNA TGCGCCAGCAGCAAAGGGACTAGCGGCCAAGAGACCCAGTACTTC. It codes for CASSKGTSGQETQYF.

The chain carries TRBV5-6 and TRBJ2-4; the match to TRBD1 covers 7 bases. This CDR3 comprises 17 residues. V lost 2 bases to trimming and J lost 0 bases; unmatched junction nucleotides: 8. CDR1 and CDR2 from the germline V gene are SGHDT and YYEEEE. CDR3 amino acids: CASSFKGGTLAKNIQYF. DNA for the CDR3: TGTGCCAGCAGCTTCAAAGGGGGCACTTTAGCCAAAAACATTCAGTACTTC.

The chain recombines TRBV4-3 with TRBJ1-3, with no clear D. Per the germline V gene, CDR1 is LGHNA and CDR2 is YSLEER. V was shortened by 1 base and J by 0 bases, with 10 bases between the two germline ends. This CDR3 comprises 16 residues. The CDR3 region is CASSQGTGNSGNTIYF. The CDR3 DNA follows: TGCGCCAGCAGCCAAGGAACGGGTAACTCTGGAAACACCATATATTTT.

This chain connects TRBV6-2 or TRBV6-3 to TRBJ2-1; possibly TRBD2 for D (5 bases). V lost 6 bases and J lost 8, with 11 bases in between. CDR1 and CDR2 (germline): MNHEY, SVGEGT. The CDR3 is 12 residues long. The CDR3 spells CASRDPADEQFF. The CDR3, as DNA: TGTGCCAGCAGAGACCCAGCGGATGAGCAGTTCTTC.

In this sample, this clonotype turned up a few times. The chain joins TRBV20-1 to TRBJ2-7; D perhaps matches TRBD1 (6 bases). V was clipped by 0 bases and J by 5 bases, with 11 bases between them. Germline V gene lookup returns CDR1 DFQATT and CDR2 SNEGSKA (reference sequence). The CDR3 totals 13 residues. CDR3 sequence reads: CSARESRQDEQYF. The CDR3 DNA follows: TGCAGTGCTAGAGAATCGAGACAGGACGAGCAGTACTTC.

The chain has TRBV7-9 and TRBJ2-2; D remains unclear. Trimming pared 1 base from V and 4 bases from J, leaving 10 bases between. The CDR3 is 15 residues long. The germline V gene has CDR1 SEHNR and CDR2 FQNEAQ (reference sequence). The chain's CDR3 is CASSLGRSGTGELFF. CDR3 in DNA: TGTGCCAGCAGCTTAGGAAGGTCGGGCACCGGGGAGCTGTTTTTT.

The rearrangement uses TRBV9 and TRBJ1-4; D is uncertain. CDR1 is SGDLS, CDR2 YYNGEE, per germline. V was shortened by 7 bases and J by 0 bases, with 13 bases between the two germline ends. The CDR3 runs 15 residues. The CDR3 nucleotides read TGTGCCAGCTCACGGACCTCCTCAACTAATGAAAAACTGTTTTTT. Amino acid sequence: CASSRTSSTNEKLFF. The entire variable domain, with the rest obtained from reference TRBV9 and TRBJ1-4, is as follows: DSGVTQTPKHLITATGQRVTLRCSPRSGDLSVYWYQQSLDQGLQFLIQYYNGEERAKGNILERFSAQQFPDLHSELNLSSLELGDSALYFCASSRTSSTNEKLFFGSGTQLSVL.

This clonotype was detected a few times. The chain links TRBV10-3 to TRBJ1-1; D is unresolved. With 10 bases removed from V and 0 bases from J, the gap between germline ends came to 12 bases. The CDR3 has 13 amino acids. Looked up from germline, CDR1 is ENHRY and CDR2 is SYGVKD. The CDR3 region has the DNA TGTGCCACCTTACAGCCAATGAACACTGAAGCTTTCTTT. This translates into CATLQPMNTEAFF.

V is TRBV9 and J is TRBJ2-3; 9 bases match TRBD1. Germline trimming cut 3 bases from V and 5 bases from J; bases unmatched to any gene: 10. The CDR3 runs to 16 residues. Germline-derived CDR1 and CDR2 are SGDLS and YYNGEE. This chain's CDR3 is CASSAHPGQGKDTQYF. In DNA form, the CDR3 reads TGTGCCAGCAGCGCCCACCCCGGACAGGGGAAAGATACGCAGTATTTT.